This T cell receptor beta chain stems from a study of OX40 agonist ivuxolimab in advanced cancers. Study summary: As their treatment, patients were administered ivuxolimab, an agonistic anti-OX40 (CD134) antibody.

Overall study results and limits: Clonal expansion from baseline to week 6 occurred in both CD4+ and CD8+ T cells.

About this clone itself: Its antigen remains unknown.

The repertoire was sequenced with immunoSEQ multiplex PCR; TCRdb's copy has only in-frame clones and lacks some. The sample shows about 61,000 clones, roughly 85% of them seen only once. There are 12 residues in the CDR3. Germline V gene sequence: CDR1 SGHVS, CDR2 FNYEAQ. The V segment lost 5 bases and the J segment 6 bases; nucleotides outside the gene matches: 1. V usage is TRBV7-6 and J usage is TRBJ2-1; 7 nucleotides agree with TRBD2. The sequencing used CD4+ or CD8+ T cells sorted from blood, collected in a trial of the OX40 agonist ivuxolimab. The receptor's source is an adult with an advanced solid tumor such as melanoma, head and neck, liver or kidney cancer. CDR3 region: CASSPGGNEQFF. Written as DNA, the CDR3 is TGTGCCAGCAGCCCGGGGGGCAATGAGCAGTTCTTC.